The next 5 T cell receptor beta chains were all read from a single sample in a study of cytomegalovirus exposure and HLA in healthy donors. 60 Vbeta and 13 Jbeta primers were used in PCR. Produced via immunoSEQ multiplex PCR; TCRdb's table is partial and in-frame only. The sample shows 80,000 to 95,000 clones, 60% to 80% of them seen only once. Sequencing was done on a sample of PBMCs. The receptor set was obtained from a woman younger than 45 in good health and CMV-seronegative.

In nucleotides, the CDR3 is TGTGCCAGCAGCCACGCTGCGGGGCCAAAAGGCTACACCTTC. Translation gives CASSHAAGPKGYTF. The chain couples TRBV9 to TRBJ1-2, with TRBD1 as a possible D gene (5 bases). The germline CDR1 and CDR2 sequences are SGDLS and YYNGEE. The CDR3 runs 14 residues. V dropped 4 bases and J dropped 8 bases, with 18 bases sitting between them.

This chain uses TRBV27 with TRBJ1-1; D is possibly TRBD1 (5 bases). With 0 bases removed from V and 11 bases from J, the gap between germline ends came to 13 bases. Germline V gives CDR1 MNHEY, CDR2 SMNVEV (reference sequence). The CDR3 length is 13 residues. The CDR3 DNA sequence: TGTGCCAGCAGTTTATCGTCCAGGGTAGGGGCTTTCTTT. It is translated as CASSLSSRVGAFF.

The J gene is TRBJ2-4, the V gene TRBV10-3; D may be TRBD2 (6 bases). V was trimmed by 0 bases and J by 3 bases, leaving 9 bases between them. This CDR3 spans 15 amino acids. The V gene's germline CDR1 is ENHRY and CDR2 SYGVKD. CDR3 residues: CAISESGGDKNIQYF. The CDR3 bases are TGTGCCATCAGTGAGTCGGGGGGTGACAAAAACATTCAGTACTTC.

The V call is TRBV28, the J call TRBJ2-1; 11 positions match TRBD2. The CDR3 is 13 amino acids. Per the germline V gene, CDR1 is MDHEN and CDR2 is SYDVKM. The V gene end was trimmed by 3 bases and the J gene end by 10 bases; junction bases not matched to a gene: 2. CDR3 sequence: CASSFSGREEQFF. In nucleotides, the CDR3 is TGTGCCAGCAGTTTTAGCGGGAGGGAGGAGCAGTTCTTC.

The chain recombines TRBV18 with TRBJ1-1; TRBD1 is a possible D gene (6 bases). Germline V CDR1 and CDR2: KGHSH, LQKENI. The CDR3 is 16 residues long. V was cut by 6 bases and J by 8 bases, with 25 bases left in between. This chain's CDR3 is CASSQTGTFPLIEAFF. The CDR3 nucleotides are TGTGCCAGCTCTCAAACCGGGACATTCCCCCTAATCGAAGCTTTCTTT.